This T cell receptor (beta chain) comes out of a study of CD8+ T cells in alopecia areata. Broader study findings: Throughout tofacitinib, many expanded lesional clones continued to persist in scalp and blood. Scalp clonality and expanded CD8+ clones among the top 100 showed significant decreases with tofacitinib.

This clone came up a few times. Its target is unknown. Looked up from germline, CDR1 is SGHTA and CDR2 is FQGNSA. V lost 4 bases, J lost 2 bases, and 6 bases stayed unmatched. This CDR3 spans 15 amino acids. Sample treatment: oral pan-JAK inhibitor, 5-10 mg twice daily. RNA extraction was followed by reverse transcription into cDNA, which acted as the sequencing template. Here immunoSEQ multiplex PCR was the method, and the copy in TCRdb shows in-frame clones only, minus some. The sample yields some 170,000 clones, about three fifths seen once. The rearrangement joins TRBV7-2 to TRBJ2-3; 7 bases are a match to TRBD1. The TCR sequence derives from a human donor with alopecia areata. Sequencing used CD4+ T cells sorted from blood, obtained at approximately week 60, from a patient treated with tofacitinib. The CDR3 bases are TGTGCCAGCAGCTCTTCCGGGACAGTCACAGATACGCAGTATTTT. Translating gives CASSSSGTVTDTQYF. Together with reference TRBV7-2 and TRBJ2-3, the CDR3 gives the full variable domain: GAGVSQSPSNKVTEKGKDVELRCDPISGHTALYWYRQSLGQGLEFLIYFQGNSAPDKSGLPSDRFSAERTGGSVSTLTIQRTQQEDSAVYLCASSSSGTVTDTQYFGPGTRLTVL.